The table lists the clone carrying this T cell receptor beta chain with many counts. V shed 6 bases and J 7 bases; nucleotides not matched to a gene: 8. The CDR3 sequence is 13 residues long. In germline, CDR1 is SNHLY, CDR2 FYNNEI. TCRdb redid the calling of the RT-PCR reads with MiXCR, one entry per CDR3 protein. The sample contains around 700,000 distinct CDR3 sequences, approximately 15% of which appear only once. The receptor's source is a female donor in good health, serving as a healthy control. This chain links TRBV2 with TRBJ2-7; 8 bases match TRBD1. Specimen: memory CD4+ T cells from blood. The chain's CDR3 is CASRDRAIGEQYF. In DNA form, the CDR3 reads TGTGCCAGCAGGGACAGGGCGATTGGTGAGCAGTACTTC.